This record covers a single T cell receptor (beta chain). The target of this receptor is not known. The data belong to a study of CXCR3-negative and CXCR3-positive naive CD8 T cells (dated by TCRdb to between 2018 and 2020). General notes on the study: In total, approximately 130 million TRB reads were obtained, or roughly 1.5 +/- 0.3 million reads per library. Diversity and physicochemical repertoire analyses covered 10 to 11 donors pooled from two independent experiments. TRBV-TRBJ cluster analysis included naive subsets from several donors and memory cells from 3 donors. What the research found in general, with its limitations: Freshly isolated PBMCs were used for most assays because CXCR3 expression went down partially after cryopreservation. TRB CDR3s from CXCR3-positive naive cells showed higher hydrophobicity (lower Kidera factor 4), lower energy, and higher strength and volume indices than CXCR3-negative naive cells. TRBV-TRBJ usage was similar between naive CXCR3-negative and CXCR3-positive cells from the same donor, while memory cells showed distinct patterns. Comparably high repertoire diversity was found in both naive subsets, whereas much lower repertoire diversity was found in memory CD8+ T cells. Surface CD5, linked to self-reactivity in mice, was comparable between naive subsets; TCR interaction strength was therefore also inferred from TRB CDR3 physicochemical properties.

The germline V gene encodes CDR1 DFQATT and CDR2 SNEGSKA (reference sequence). The CDR3 runs 13 residues from the cysteine to the phenylalanine. No coding sequence is recorded. For sequencing, a NextSeq 550 was employed. The Human TCR Profiling Kit (MiLaboratory) was used to prepare UMI-labeled 5' RACE TRB cDNA libraries. cDNA synthesis used the entire amount of extracted RNA, and PCR amplification then used the entire amount of cDNA produced. The libraries were made side by side, with each library going through the same number of PCR cycles. The authors processed their data as follows. About 53,000 +/- 10,000 unique UMI-labeled TRB cDNA molecules per library were extracted with MIGEC and MiXCR, with at least two reads per UMI required. On average, each library contained about 40,000 +/- 10,000 functional in-frame TRB CDR3 nucleotide clonotypes without stop codons. After each sample was downsampled to 5000 UMI-labeled TRB molecules, VDJtools was used to calculate diversity metrics such as normalized Shannon-Wiener and Chao1. VDJtools was used to calculate clonotype-size-weighted physicochemical properties of the central five CDR3 residues, namely interaction energy, strength, volume and Kidera factor 4. TCRdb reprocessed the public reads and reports one entry per CDR3 protein sequence, without DNA. The V and J calls were not made by the authors but by TCRdb's processing. This sample's table contains around 81,000 distinct CDR3 sequences. The ten top clones hold roughly 1.4% of the sample.

Each CD8+ T cell subset was flow-sorted in triplicate, with roughly 330,000 cells per subset placed directly into RLT lysis buffer. To exclude memory contaminants, naive CD8+ T cells were stringently defined as CD45RO-CCR7+CD27+CD95-. Peripheral blood mononuclear cells were isolated from buffy coats using standard density gradient centrifugation. A FACSAria III was used to flow-sort naive CXCR3-negative and CXCR3-positive CD8+ T cells. Total RNA was extracted from sorted cells with an RNeasy Mini Kit. This sequence originates from a human donor in good health. Some clones in this sample may be carry-over from other donors' samples. In this chain, TRBV20-1 is recombined with TRBJ2-5; TCRdb calls TRBD1, which cannot be checked without DNA. The source material was naive CXCR3- CD8+ T cells from blood. What this sample's cell subset or site label stands for: CD45RO-CCR7+CD27+CD95- naive CD8+ T cells lacking CXCR3 (TNR3-). The CDR3 reads CSVPGEIQETQYF.